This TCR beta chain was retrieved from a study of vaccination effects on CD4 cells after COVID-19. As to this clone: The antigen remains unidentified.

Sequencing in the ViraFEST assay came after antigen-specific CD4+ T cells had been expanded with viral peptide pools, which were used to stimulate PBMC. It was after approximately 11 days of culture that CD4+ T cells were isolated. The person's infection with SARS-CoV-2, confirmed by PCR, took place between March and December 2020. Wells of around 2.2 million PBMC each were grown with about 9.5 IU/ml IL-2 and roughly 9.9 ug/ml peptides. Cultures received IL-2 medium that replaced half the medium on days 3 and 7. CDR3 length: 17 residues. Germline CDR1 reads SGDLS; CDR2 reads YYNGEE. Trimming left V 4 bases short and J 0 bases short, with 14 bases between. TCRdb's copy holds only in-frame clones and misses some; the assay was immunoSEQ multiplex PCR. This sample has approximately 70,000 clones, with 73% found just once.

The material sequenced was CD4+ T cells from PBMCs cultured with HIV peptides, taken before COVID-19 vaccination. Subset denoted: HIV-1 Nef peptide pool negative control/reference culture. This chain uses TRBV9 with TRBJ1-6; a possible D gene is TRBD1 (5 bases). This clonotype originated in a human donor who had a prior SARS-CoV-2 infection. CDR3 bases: TGTGCCAGCAGCCCAAGGGGAGGTCCCTCCTATAATTCACCCCTCCACTTT. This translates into CASSPRGGPSYNSPLHF.